The 12 T cell receptor beta chains reported below all come from one sample, sequenced in a study of cytomegalovirus exposure and HLA in healthy donors. TCRdb's table, derived via immunoSEQ multiplex PCR, lists solely in-frame clones and lacks some. The table lists roughly 250,000 clones, 90% of them singletons. Sequencing was done on a sample of PBMCs. The source of these receptors is a woman aged 18-29 years in good health and CMV-seronegative.

There are a few counts of this clone. The V and J genes are TRBV4-1 and TRBJ1-2; 9 bases are a match to TRBD1. This CDR3 comprises 16 residues. The V gene end was trimmed by 0 bases and the J gene end by 6 bases; junction bases not matched to a gene: 8. From germline, CDR1 is MGHRA and CDR2 YSYEKL. CDR3 nucleotides: TGCGCCAGCAGCCAAGATCCACAGGGGGCAGACGATGGCTACACCTTC. Protein: CASSQDPQGADDGYTF.

The chain has TRBV4-3 and TRBJ2-1; D possibly corresponds to TRBD1 (6 bases). The CDR3 totals 16 residues. Germline V gives CDR1 LGHNA, CDR2 YSLEER. Trimming stripped 3 bases from V and 4 bases from J, with 16 bases between. The CDR3 nucleotides read TGCGCCAGCAGCCACCGATGGGGGCGGGTTTACAATGAGCAGTTCTTC. Protein: CASSHRWGRVYNEQFF.

In the case of this clone: One junction end does not reproduce the germline sequence, and a read error may be involved. This chain connects TRBV7-7 to TRBJ2-3; D is ambiguous. Germline values: CDR1 SSHAT, CDR2 FNYEAQ (reference sequence). The CDR3 is 13 residues long. The CDR3 spells CASSLVGTDTQYF. Written as DNA, the CDR3 is TGTGCTAGCAGCTTAGTAGGCACAGATACGCAGTATTTT.

The chain uses TRBV4-3 and TRBJ1-4, with a weak D call TRBD1 (5 bases). The CDR3 length is 15 residues. Germline CDR1 LGHNA, CDR2 YSLEER. Trimming removed 0 bases at V and 5 bases at J, with 10 bases between. The CDR3 sequence: CASSQDAGTNEKLFF. CDR3 sequence (DNA): TGCGCCAGCAGCCAAGACGCGGGGACGAATGAAAAACTGTTTTTT.

This clone was found a few times. The V and J genes are TRBV5-1 and TRBJ2-7, with 10 positions matching TRBD2. Germline assignment: CDR1 SGHRS and CDR2 YFSETQ. The CDR3 has 15 amino acids. V was pared by 3 bases and J by 2 bases, with 5 bases of the junction left unmatched. In nucleotides, the CDR3 is TGCGCCAGCAGCTACAGCGGGGGGGCCACCTACGAGCAGTACGTC. Its translation is CASSYSGGATYEQYV.

The chain is built from TRBV5-1 and TRBJ2-5; 11 bases align to TRBD2. V was clipped by 4 bases and J by 1 base; unmatched bases: 3. The germline V gene has CDR1 SGHRS and CDR2 YFSETQ. There are 15 residues in the CDR3. The CDR3, as DNA: TGCGCCAGCAGCCTGGGACTAGCGGCCCAAGAGACCCAGTACTTC. It is translated as CASSLGLAAQETQYF. The full variable domain, completed using reference TRBV5-1 and TRBJ2-5, is KAGVTQTPRYLIKTRGQQVTLSCSPISGHRSVSWYQQTPGQGLQFLFEYFSETQRNKGNFPGRFSGRQFSNSRSEMNVSTLELGDSALYLCASSLGLAAQETQYFGPGTRLLVL.

The chain carries TRBV7-8 and TRBJ2-2; D unclear. Trimming cost V 2 bases and J 4 bases, with 17 bases left between them. Germline V gene data show CDR1 as SGHVS and CDR2 as FQNEAQ. The length of the CDR3 is 17 residues. The DNA for the CDR3 is TGTGCCAGCAGCTTAAACGCGGAGTTCGTAGTCACCGGGGAGCTGTTTTTT. Translating it yields CASSLNAEFVVTGELFF.

The chain is built from TRBV6-1 and TRBJ2-7; 9 bases are a match to TRBD1. Germline CDR1 reads MNHNS; CDR2 reads SASEGT. V was pared by 6 bases and J by 2 bases, with 5 bases of the junction left unmatched. CDR3 length: 14 residues. The CDR3 loop reads CASRGTGNTYEQYV. The CDR3 DNA sequence: TGTGCCAGCAGGGGGACAGGGAATACCTACGAGCAGTACGTC.

V and J are TRBV2 and TRBJ2-7; a possible D gene is TRBD2 (5 bases). The V and J ends lost 5 bases and 3 bases respectively, with 11 bases between them. Germline CDR1 SNHLY, CDR2 FYNNEI. The length of the CDR3 is 13 residues. This CDR3 is CASSLPGFYEQYV. The CDR3 DNA follows: TGTGCCAGCAGTCTCCCGGGGTTCTACGAGCAGTACGTC.

The rearrangement joins TRBV5-4 to TRBJ2-7; TRBD1 aligns across 7 bases. The CDR3 has 13 amino acids. V lost 0 bases to trimming and J lost 7 bases; unmatched junction nucleotides: 4. Germline V gives CDR1 SGHNT, CDR2 YYREEE (reference sequence). CDR3 sequence: CASSLGPGGEQYF. As DNA, the CDR3 is TGTGCCAGCAGCTTGGGGCCAGGGGGTGAGCAGTACTTC.

J is TRBJ1-6 and V is TRBV5-4; 8 bases agree with TRBD1. The CDR3 contains 15 residues. J lost 9 bases, V lost 0 bases, and 5 bases had no gene match. The germline gives CDR1 SGHNT, CDR2 YYREEE (reference sequence). CDR3 region: CASSLGRTGSSPLHF. The CDR3, as DNA: TGTGCCAGCAGCTTGGGTCGGACAGGGAGTTCACCCCTCCACTTT.

This sequence joins TRBV2 and TRBJ1-6, with 10 bases matching TRBD1. The ends lost 3 bases at V and 0 bases at J; junction bases unmatched: 20. From germline, CDR1 is SNHLY and CDR2 FYNNEI. The CDR3 runs 23 residues. In DNA, the CDR3 is TGTGCCAGCAGTGACCCCGGTGGGACAGGGGCACCATTAACGAGCTCCTATAATTCACCCCTCCACTTT. It specifies CASSDPGGTGAPLTSSYNSPLHF. The full variable domain, its missing parts supplied by reference TRBV2 and TRBJ1-6, is EPEVTQTPSHQVTQMGQEVILRCVPISNHLYFYWYRQILGQKVEFLVSFYNNEISEKSEIFDDQFSVERPDGSNFTLKIRSTKLEDSAMYFCASSDPGGTGAPLTSSYNSPLHFGNGTRLTVT.